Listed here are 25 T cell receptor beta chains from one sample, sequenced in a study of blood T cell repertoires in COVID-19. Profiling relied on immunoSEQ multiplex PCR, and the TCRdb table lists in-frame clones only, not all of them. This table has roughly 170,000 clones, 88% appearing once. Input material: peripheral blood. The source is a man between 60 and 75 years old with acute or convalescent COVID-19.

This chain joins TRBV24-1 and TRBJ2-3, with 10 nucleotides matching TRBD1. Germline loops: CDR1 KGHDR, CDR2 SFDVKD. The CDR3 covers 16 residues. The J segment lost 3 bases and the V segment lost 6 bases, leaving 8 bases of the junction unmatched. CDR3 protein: CATSSWGGQGTDTQYF. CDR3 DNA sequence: TGTGCCACCAGTAGTTGGGGGGGACAGGGGACAGATACGCAGTATTTT.

In DNA, the CDR3 is TGTGCCAGCAGAGAGGCCCGGGACAGGGCCGGCTACGAGCAGTACTTC. This sequence encodes CASREARDRAGYEQYF. V and J are TRBV28 and TRBJ2-7; 9 positions match TRBD1. The V segment lost 6 bases and the J segment 3 bases; nucleotides outside the gene matches: 12. The CDR3 contains 16 residues. Per germline, CDR1 MDHEN and CDR2 SYDVKM.

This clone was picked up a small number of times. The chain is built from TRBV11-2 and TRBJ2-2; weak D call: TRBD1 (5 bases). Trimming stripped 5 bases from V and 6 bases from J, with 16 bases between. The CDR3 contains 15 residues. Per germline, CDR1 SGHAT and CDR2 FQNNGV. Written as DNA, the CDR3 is TGTGCCAGCAGCCTTACACCCAGGGTGGCCGGGGAGCTGTTTTTT. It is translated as CASSLTPRVAGELFF.

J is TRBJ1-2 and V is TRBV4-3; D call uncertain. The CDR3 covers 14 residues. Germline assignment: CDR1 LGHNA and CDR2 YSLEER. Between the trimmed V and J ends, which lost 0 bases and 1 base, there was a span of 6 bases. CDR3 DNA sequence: TGCGCCAGCAGCCAAGAGGCGGATAACTATGGCTACACCTTC. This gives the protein CASSQEADNYGYTF.

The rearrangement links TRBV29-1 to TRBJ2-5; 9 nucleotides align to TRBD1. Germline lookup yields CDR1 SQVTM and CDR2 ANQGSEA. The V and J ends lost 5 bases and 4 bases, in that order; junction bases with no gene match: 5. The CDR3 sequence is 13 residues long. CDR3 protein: CSVTGGFSETQYF. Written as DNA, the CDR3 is TGCAGCGTTACAGGGGGCTTTTCAGAGACCCAGTACTTC.

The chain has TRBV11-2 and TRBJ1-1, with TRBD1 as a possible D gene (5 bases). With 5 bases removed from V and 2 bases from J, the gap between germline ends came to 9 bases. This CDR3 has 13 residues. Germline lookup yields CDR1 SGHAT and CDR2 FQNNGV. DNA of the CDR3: TGTGCCAGCAGCCCCGACAGTAACACTGAAGCTTTCTTT. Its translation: CASSPDSNTEAFF.

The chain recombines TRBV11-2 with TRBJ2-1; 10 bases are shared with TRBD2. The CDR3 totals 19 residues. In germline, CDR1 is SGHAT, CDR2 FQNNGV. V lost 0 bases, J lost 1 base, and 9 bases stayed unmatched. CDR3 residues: CASSLESPWTSGSYNEQFF. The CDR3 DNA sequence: TGTGCCAGCAGCTTAGAATCCCCCTGGACTAGCGGTTCCTACAATGAGCAGTTCTTC.

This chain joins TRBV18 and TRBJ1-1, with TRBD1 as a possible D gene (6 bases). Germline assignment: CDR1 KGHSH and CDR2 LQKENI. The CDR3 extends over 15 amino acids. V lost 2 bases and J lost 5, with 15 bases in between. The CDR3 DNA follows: TGTGCCAGCTCACCAGGAGGTCAGGGGAGAACTGAAGCTTTCTTT. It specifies CASSPGGQGRTEAFF. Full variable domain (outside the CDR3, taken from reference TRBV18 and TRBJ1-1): NAGVMQNPRHLVRRRGQEARLRCSPMKGHSHVYWYRQLPEEGLKFMVYLQKENIIDESGMPKERFSAEFPKEGPSILRIQQVVRGDSAAYFCASSPGGQGRTEAFFGQGTRLTVV.

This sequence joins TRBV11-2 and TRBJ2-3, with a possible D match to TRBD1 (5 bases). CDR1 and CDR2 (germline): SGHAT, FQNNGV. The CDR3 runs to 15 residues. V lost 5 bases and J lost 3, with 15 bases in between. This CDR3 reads CASSVLRGATDTQYF. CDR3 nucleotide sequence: TGTGCCAGCAGCGTGCTAAGGGGTGCGACAGATACGCAGTATTTT.

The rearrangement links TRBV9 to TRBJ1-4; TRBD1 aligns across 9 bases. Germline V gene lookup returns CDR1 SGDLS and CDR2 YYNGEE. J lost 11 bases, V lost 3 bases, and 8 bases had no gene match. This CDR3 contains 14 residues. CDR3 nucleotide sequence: TGTGCCAGCAGCGCCGAGGGACAGGGAGGGAAACTGTTTTTT. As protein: CASSAEGQGGKLFF.

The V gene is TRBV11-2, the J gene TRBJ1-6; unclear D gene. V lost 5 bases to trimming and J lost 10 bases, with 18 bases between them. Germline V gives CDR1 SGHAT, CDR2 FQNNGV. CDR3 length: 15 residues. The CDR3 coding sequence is TGTGCCAGCAGCCCCCGAGGACGGTCGGGATCACCCCTCCACTTT. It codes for CASSPRGRSGSPLHF.

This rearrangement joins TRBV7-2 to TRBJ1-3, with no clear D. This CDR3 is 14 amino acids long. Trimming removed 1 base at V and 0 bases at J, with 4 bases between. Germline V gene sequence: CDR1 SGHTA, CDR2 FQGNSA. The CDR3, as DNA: TGTGCCAGCAGCTTAGGACTCTCTGGAAACACCATATATTTT. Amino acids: CASSLGLSGNTIYF.

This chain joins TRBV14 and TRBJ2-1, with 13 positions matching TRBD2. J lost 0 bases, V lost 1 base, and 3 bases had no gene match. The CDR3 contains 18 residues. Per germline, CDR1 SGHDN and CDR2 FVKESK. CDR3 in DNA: TGTGCCAGCAGCCAAGTACTAGCGGGAGGGCTCTCCTACAATGAGCAGTTCTTC. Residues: CASSQVLAGGLSYNEQFF.

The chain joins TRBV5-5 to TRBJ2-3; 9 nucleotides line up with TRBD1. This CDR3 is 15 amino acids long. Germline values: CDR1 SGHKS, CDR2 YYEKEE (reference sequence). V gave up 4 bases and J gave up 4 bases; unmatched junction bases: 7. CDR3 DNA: TGTGCCAGCAGCCGGACAGGGGTGGGCCCAGATACGCAGTATTTT. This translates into CASSRTGVGPDTQYF.

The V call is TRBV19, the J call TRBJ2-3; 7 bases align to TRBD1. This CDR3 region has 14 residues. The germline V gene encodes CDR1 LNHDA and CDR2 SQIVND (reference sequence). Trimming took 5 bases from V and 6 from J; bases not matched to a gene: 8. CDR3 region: CASSPGQAVDTQYF. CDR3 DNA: TGTGCCAGTAGTCCAGGACAGGCGGTGGATACGCAGTATTTT. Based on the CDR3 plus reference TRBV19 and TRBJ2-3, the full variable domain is DGGITQSPKYLFRKEGQNVTLSCEQNLNHDAMYWYRQDPGQGLRLIYYSQIVNDFQKGDIAEGYSVSREKKESFPLTVTSAQKNPTAFYLCASSPGQAVDTQYFGPGTRLTVL.

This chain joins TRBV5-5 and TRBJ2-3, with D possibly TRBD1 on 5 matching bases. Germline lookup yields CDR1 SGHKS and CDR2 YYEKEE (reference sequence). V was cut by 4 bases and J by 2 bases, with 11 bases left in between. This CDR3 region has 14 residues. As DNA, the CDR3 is TGTGCCAGCAGCCCCTCGACAGACACAGATACGCAGTATTTT. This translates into CASSPSTDTDTQYF. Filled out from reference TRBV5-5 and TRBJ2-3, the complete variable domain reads DAGVTQSPTHLIKTRGQQVTLRCSPISGHKSVSWYQQVLGQGPQFIFQYYEKEERGRGNFPDRFSARQFPNYSSELNVNALLLGDSALYLCASSPSTDTDTQYFGPGTRLTVL.

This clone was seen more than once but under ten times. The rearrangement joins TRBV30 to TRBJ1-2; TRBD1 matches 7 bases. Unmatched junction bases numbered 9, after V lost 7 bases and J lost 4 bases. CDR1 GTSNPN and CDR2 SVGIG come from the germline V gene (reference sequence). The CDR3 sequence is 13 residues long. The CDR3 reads CALARRQGYGYTF. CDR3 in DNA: TGTGCCTTAGCCCGGAGACAGGGCTATGGCTACACCTTC.

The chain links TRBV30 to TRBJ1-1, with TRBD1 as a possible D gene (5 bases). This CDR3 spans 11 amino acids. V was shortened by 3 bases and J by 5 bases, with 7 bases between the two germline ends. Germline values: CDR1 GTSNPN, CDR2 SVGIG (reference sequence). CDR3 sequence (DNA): TGTGCCTGGAGGGGGCATACTGAAGCTTTCTTT. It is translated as CAWRGHTEAFF.

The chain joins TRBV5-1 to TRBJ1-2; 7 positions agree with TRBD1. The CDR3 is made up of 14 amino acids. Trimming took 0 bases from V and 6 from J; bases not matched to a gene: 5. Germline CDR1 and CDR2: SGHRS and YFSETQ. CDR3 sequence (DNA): TGCGCCAGCAGCTTGGGGGACAGTCGTGATGGCTACACCTTC. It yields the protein CASSLGDSRDGYTF.

The CDR3 here is CASGLITSGRAYYEQYF. The CDR3 DNA reads TGTGCTAGTGGTTTGATAACTAGCGGGAGGGCCTACTACGAGCAGTACTTC. The chain recombines TRBV12-5 with TRBJ2-7; TRBD2 aligns across 13 bases. Germline CDR1 LGHNT, CDR2 FRNRAP. This CDR3 contains 17 residues. With V trimmed by 2 bases and J by 3 bases, 7 bases remained unmatched.

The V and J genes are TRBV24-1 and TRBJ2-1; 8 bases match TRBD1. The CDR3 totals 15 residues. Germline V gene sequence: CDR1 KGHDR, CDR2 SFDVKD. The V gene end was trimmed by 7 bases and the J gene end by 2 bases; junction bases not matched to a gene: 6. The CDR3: CATRSGTGAYNEQFF. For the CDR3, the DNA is TGTGCCACCAGGTCCGGGACAGGCGCCTACAATGAGCAGTTCTTC.

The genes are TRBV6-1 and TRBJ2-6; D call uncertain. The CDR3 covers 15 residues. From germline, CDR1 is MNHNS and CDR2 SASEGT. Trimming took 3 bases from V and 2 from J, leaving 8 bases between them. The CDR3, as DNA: TGTGCCAGCAGTGAGCGACGGGCTGGGGCCAACGTCCTGACTTTC. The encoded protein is CASSERRAGANVLTF.

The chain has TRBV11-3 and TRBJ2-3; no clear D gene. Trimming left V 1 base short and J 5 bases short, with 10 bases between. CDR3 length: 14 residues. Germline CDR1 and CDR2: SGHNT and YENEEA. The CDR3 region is CASSLGGEEDTQYF. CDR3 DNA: TGTGCCAGCAGCTTAGGTGGCGAGGAAGATACGCAGTATTTT.

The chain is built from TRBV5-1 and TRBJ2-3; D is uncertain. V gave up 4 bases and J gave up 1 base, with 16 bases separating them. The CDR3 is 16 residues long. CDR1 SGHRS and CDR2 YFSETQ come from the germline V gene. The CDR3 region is CASSQEAALGTDTQYF. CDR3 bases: TGCGCCAGCAGCCAAGAGGCGGCCTTGGGCACAGATACGCAGTATTTT.

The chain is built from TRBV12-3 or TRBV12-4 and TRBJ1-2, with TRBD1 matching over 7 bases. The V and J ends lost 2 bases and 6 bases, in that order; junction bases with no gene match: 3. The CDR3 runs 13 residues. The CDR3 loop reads CASSLNQGDGYTF. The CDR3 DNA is TGTGCCAGCAGTTTAAATCAGGGGGATGGCTACACCTTC.